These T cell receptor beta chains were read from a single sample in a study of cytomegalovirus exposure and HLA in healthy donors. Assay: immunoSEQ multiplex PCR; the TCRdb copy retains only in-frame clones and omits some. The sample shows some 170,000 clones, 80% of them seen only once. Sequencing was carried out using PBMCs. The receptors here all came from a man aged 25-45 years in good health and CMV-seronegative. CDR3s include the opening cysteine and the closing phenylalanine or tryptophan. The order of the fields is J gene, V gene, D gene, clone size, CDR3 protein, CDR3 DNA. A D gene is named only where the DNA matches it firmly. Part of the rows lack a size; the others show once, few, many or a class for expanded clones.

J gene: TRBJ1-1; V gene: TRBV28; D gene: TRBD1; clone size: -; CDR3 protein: CASSESDRVNTGAFF; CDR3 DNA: TGTGCCAGCAGTGAGTCGGACAGGGTGAACACTGGAGCTTTCTTT
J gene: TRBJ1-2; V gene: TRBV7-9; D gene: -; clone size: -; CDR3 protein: CASRRNRAGYTF; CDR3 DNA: TGTGCCAGCAGGAGAAACAGGGCTGGCTACACCTTC
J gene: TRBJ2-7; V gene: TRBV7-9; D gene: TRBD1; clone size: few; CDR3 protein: CASSSRTGVTYEQYF; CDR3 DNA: TGTGCCAGCAGCAGTCGGACAGGGGTGACCTACGAGCAGTACTTC
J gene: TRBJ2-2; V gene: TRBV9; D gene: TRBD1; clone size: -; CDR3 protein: CASSYGQGNTGELFF; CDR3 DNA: TGTGCCAGCAGCTACGGACAGGGAAACACCGGGGAGCTGTTTTTT
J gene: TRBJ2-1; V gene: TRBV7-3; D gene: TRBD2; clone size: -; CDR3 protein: CASSPLAGSYNEQFF; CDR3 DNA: TGTGCCAGCAGCCCTCTAGCGGGTTCTTACAATGAGCAGTTCTTC
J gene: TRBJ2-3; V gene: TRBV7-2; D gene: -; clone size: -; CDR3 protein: CASSFSTDTQYF; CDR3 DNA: TGTGCCAGCAGCTTCTCCACAGATACGCAGTATTTT
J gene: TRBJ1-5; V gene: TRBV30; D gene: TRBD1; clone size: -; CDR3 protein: CAWSEGQGFFNQPQHF; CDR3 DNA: TGTGCCTGGAGTGAGGGACAGGGGTTCTTCAATCAGCCCCAGCATTTT
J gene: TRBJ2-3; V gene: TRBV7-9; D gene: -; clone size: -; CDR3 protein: CASSFGQLPATDTQYF; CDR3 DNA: TGTGCCAGCAGCTTTGGACAACTACCTGCCACAGATACGCAGTATTTT
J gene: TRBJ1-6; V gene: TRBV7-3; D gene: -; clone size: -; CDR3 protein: CASSPRPQGWNSPLHF; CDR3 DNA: TGTGCCAGCAGCCCCCGACCCCAGGGTTGGAATTCACCCCTCCACTTT
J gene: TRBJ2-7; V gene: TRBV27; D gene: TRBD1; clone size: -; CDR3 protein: CASSARQGPYEQYF; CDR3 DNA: TGTGCCAGCAGCGCAAGACAGGGGCCCTACGAGCAGTACTTC
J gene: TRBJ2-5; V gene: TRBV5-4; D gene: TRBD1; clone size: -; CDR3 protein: CASSLGGTGGETQYF; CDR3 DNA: TGTGCCAGCAGCTTGGGTGGGACAGGGGGGGAGACCCAGTACTTC
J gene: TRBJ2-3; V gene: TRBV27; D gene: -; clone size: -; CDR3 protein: CASSLSGVTGDTQYF; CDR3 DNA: TGTGCCAGCAGTTTATCTGGTGTCACAGGAGATACGCAGTATTTT